This T cell receptor beta chain was found in a study of PD-L1 blockade in urothelial cancer. Added to each PCR by spiking were synthetic TCR analog templates. Here immunoSEQ multiplex PCR was the method, and the copy in TCRdb shows in-frame clones only, minus some. The sample shows about 40,000 clones, roughly 82% of them seen only once. Documented time point: peripheral blood 6 weeks after treatment start. Disease in patients was locally advanced or metastatic urothelial carcinoma. V gave up 5 bases and J gave up 6 bases, with 10 bases separating them. CDR1 and CDR2 from the germline V gene are SGHAT and FQNNGV. The CDR3 loop spans 13 amino acids.

The J gene is TRBJ2-2, the V gene TRBV11-2; no reliable D call. This receptor was obtained from a man aged 40-49 years with urothelial cancer. This sample comprised PBMCs, obtained around atezolizumab (anti-PD-L1) treatment. The chain's CDR3 is CASSLAAPGELFF. Written as DNA, the CDR3 is TGTGCCAGCAGCCTCGCGGCGCCCGGGGAGCTGTTTTTT.